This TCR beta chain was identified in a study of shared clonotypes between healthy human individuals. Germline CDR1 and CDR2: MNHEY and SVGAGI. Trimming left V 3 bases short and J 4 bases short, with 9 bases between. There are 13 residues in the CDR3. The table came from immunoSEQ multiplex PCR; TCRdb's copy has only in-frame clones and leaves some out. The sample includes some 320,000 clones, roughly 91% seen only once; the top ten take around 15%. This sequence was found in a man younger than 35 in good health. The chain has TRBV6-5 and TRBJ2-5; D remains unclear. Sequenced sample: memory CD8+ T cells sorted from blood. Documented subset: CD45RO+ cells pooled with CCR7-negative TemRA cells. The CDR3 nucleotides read TGTGCCAGCAGTTATGGGATAGGAGAGACCCAGTACTTC. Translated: CASSYGIGETQYF.